Sequencing of this T cell receptor (beta chain) was carried out in a study of control samples from healthy donors and cancer patients. The repertoire was sequenced with immunoSEQ multiplex PCR; TCRdb's copy has only in-frame clones and lacks some. The top ten clones hold over 15% of a sample with fewer than 90,000 clones, around 87% of them seen once. The V gene end was trimmed by 4 bases and the J gene end by 6 bases; junction bases not matched to a gene: 4. The CDR3 runs to 14 residues. Per the germline V gene, CDR1 is LGHDT and CDR2 is YNNKEL (reference sequence). The source is a man in his forties or fifties in good health. The sample comprised blood. The rearrangement uses TRBV3-1 (or the pseudogene TRBV3-2) and TRBJ2-7; TRBD1 agrees at 12 bases. The CDR3 is CASSLRGQGAEQYV. CDR3 coding DNA: TGTGCCAGCAGCCTCCGGGGACAGGGGGCCGAGCAGTACGTC.